Presented here are 22 T cell receptor beta chains from one specimen sequenced in a study of OX40 agonist ivuxolimab in advanced cancers. Method: immunoSEQ multiplex PCR; TCRdb's copy keeps in-frame clones and lacks some. Of tens of thousands of clones in the sample, roughly nine tenths are singletons; the top ten hold approximately 16%. The sample in question was CD4+ or CD8+ T cells sorted from blood, obtained in a trial of the OX40 agonist ivuxolimab. These TCRs come from an adult with an advanced solid tumor such as melanoma, head and neck, liver or kidney cancer.

The rearrangement links TRBV2 to TRBJ1-2, with D possibly being TRBD1 (6 bases). V shed 6 bases and J shed 6 bases, with 17 bases lying between them. The CDR3 sequence is 14 residues long. CDR1 is SNHLY and CDR2 is FYNNEI in the germline V gene. The CDR3: CASRTTGPENGYTF. CDR3 bases: TGTGCCAGCAGGACTACAGGGCCAGAAAATGGCTACACCTTC.

V gene TRBV7-2 combines with J gene TRBJ2-7; perhaps TRBD1 as D (5 bases). Germline-derived CDR1 and CDR2 are SGHTA and FQGNSA. The ends were cut back, 4 bases at V and 6 bases at J, with 10 bases in the middle. The CDR3 runs 12 residues. As DNA, the CDR3 is TGTGCCAGCAGCTATGACAGTTTCGAGCAGTACTTC. This translates into CASSYDSFEQYF. Variable domain in full (rest from reference TRBV7-2 and TRBJ2-7): GAGVSQSPSNKVTEKGKDVELRCDPISGHTALYWYRQSLGQGLEFLIYFQGNSAPDKSGLPSDRFSAERTGGSVSTLTIQRTQQEDSAVYLCASSYDSFEQYFGPGTRLTVT.

The J gene is TRBJ1-2, the V gene TRBV5-1, with D perhaps TRBD1 (6 bases). Looked up from germline, CDR1 is SGHRS and CDR2 is YFSETQ. The CDR3 consists of 14 residues. V lost 0 bases to trimming and J lost 7 bases, with 13 bases between them. The CDR3 sequence is CASSLGTGTSGYTF. Written as DNA, the CDR3 is TGCGCCAGCAGCTTGGGAACCGGGACATCTGGCTACACCTTC. Full variable domain (rest looked up from reference TRBV5-1 and TRBJ1-2): KAGVTQTPRYLIKTRGQQVTLSCSPISGHRSVSWYQQTPGQGLQFLFEYFSETQRNKGNFPGRFSGRQFSNSRSEMNVSTLELGDSALYLCASSLGTGTSGYTFGSGTRLTVV.

The sample holds one count of this clone. The CDR3 nucleotides are TGTGCCAGTAGTATAAAAGGGAGCTCCTACGAGCAGTACTTC. As protein: CASSIKGSSYEQYF. The rearrangement joins TRBV19 to TRBJ2-7; D is possibly TRBD2 (5 bases). V lost 2 bases to trimming and J lost 0 bases, with 8 bases between them. CDR3 length: 14 amino acids. Germline-derived CDR1 and CDR2 are LNHDA and SQIVND (reference sequence).

The V and J genes are TRBV10-3 and TRBJ2-5; D possibly corresponds to TRBD2 (5 bases). The CDR3 runs 14 residues. The ends were cut back, 6 bases at V and 2 bases at J, with 13 bases in the middle. Germline V gives CDR1 ENHRY, CDR2 SYGVKD. CDR3 in DNA: TGTGCCATCAGACGCTCTGAGGGACAAGAGACCCAGTACTTC. Its translation: CAIRRSEGQETQYF.

V is TRBV2 and J is TRBJ2-1, with TRBD2 matching 7 bases. J lost 6 bases, V lost 4 bases, and 12 bases had no gene match. Germline V lookup: CDR1 SNHLY, CDR2 FYNNEI. This CDR3 is 16 amino acids long. The CDR3 region is CASSALARLALNEQFF. The CDR3 nucleotides are TGTGCCAGCAGTGCATTGGCGAGACTAGCTCTCAATGAGCAGTTCTTC.

The CDR3 loop is CASSPGLAFDTQYF. The CDR3 bases are TGCGCCAGCAGCCCTGGACTAGCGTTCGATACGCAGTATTTT. The chain links TRBV5-1 to TRBJ2-3; TRBD2 matches at 9 bases. V lost 4 bases and J lost 6; bases outside the gene matches: 6. The CDR3 totals 14 residues. The germline V gene has CDR1 SGHRS and CDR2 YFSETQ.

V usage is TRBV4-1 and J usage is TRBJ1-3; D call uncertain. This CDR3 is 16 amino acids long. Looked up from germline, CDR1 is MGHRA and CDR2 is YSYEKL. V was clipped by 5 bases and J by 0 bases, with 14 bases between them. In DNA, the CDR3 is TGCGCCAGCAGCTCAATTGTAGCCTACTCTGGAAACACCATATATTTT. It codes for CASSSIVAYSGNTIYF.

The chain joins TRBV27 to TRBJ1-2; 10 bases align to TRBD1. The germline gives CDR1 MNHEY, CDR2 SMNVEV (reference sequence). The length of the CDR3 is 16 residues. J gave up 4 bases and V 5 bases, and 10 bases lay outside the gene matches. The CDR3 protein is CASSLRGGQGSYGYTF. CDR3 DNA: TGTGCCAGCAGTCTAAGGGGGGGACAGGGGAGCTATGGCTACACCTTC.

About this clone itself: One end of the junction varies from germline; a read error may be responsible. The V and J genes are TRBV28 and TRBJ2-7, with unresolved D. CDR1 is MDHEN, CDR2 SYDVKM, per germline. The CDR3 loop spans 13 amino acids. As DNA, the CDR3 is TGTGCCAGCAGAAGTCTAGTCCCCTACGGGCAGTACTTC. Translating gives CASRSLVPYGQYF. The complete variable domain, with remaining parts taken from reference TRBV28 and TRBJ2-7, reads DVKVTQSSRYLVKRTGEKVFLECVQDMDHENMFWYRQDPGLGLRLIYFSYDVKMKEKGDIPEGYSVSREKKERFSLILESASTNQTSMYLCASRSLVPYGQYFGPGTRLTVT.

J is TRBJ1-2 and V is TRBV28; D perhaps matches TRBD1 (5 bases). Germline V CDR1 and CDR2: MDHEN, SYDVKM. V gave up 1 base and J gave up 0 bases, with 9 bases separating them. This CDR3 has 15 residues. The CDR3 here is CASSLYPGTNYGYTF. DNA for the CDR3: TGTGCCAGCAGTTTATACCCAGGGACTAACTATGGCTACACCTTC.

The CDR3 protein is CASSLAVPETQYF. The CDR3 coding sequence is TGTGCCAGCAGCTTAGCGGTACCGGAGACCCAGTACTTC. The chain has TRBV7-8 and TRBJ2-5; D not certain. Trimming took off 0 bases at V and 5 bases at J, with 7 bases between the two ends. This CDR3 is 13 amino acids long. Germline assignment: CDR1 SGHVS and CDR2 FQNEAQ.

The chain combines TRBV5-5 with TRBJ2-7; the D gene is possibly TRBD1 (5 bases). CDR1 is SGHKS, CDR2 YYEKEE, per germline (reference sequence). Trimming removed 4 bases at V and 6 bases at J, with 17 bases between. This CDR3 has 14 residues. For the CDR3, the DNA is TGTGCCAGCAGCCTGACTGCAGGGAAGGGCGAGCAGTACTTC. It codes for CASSLTAGKGEQYF.

This sequence joins TRBV7-3 and TRBJ1-5; D unresolved. V lost 6 bases to trimming and J lost 4 bases, with 13 bases between them. CDR1 and CDR2 from the germline V gene are SGHTA and FQGTGA. This CDR3 spans 14 amino acids. CDR3 residues: CASSRRSGNQPQHF. Here the CDR3 DNA reads TGTGCCAGCAGTCGGAGGTCGGGGAATCAGCCCCAGCATTTT.

The chain joins TRBV28 to TRBJ1-6; unclear D gene. The CDR3 covers 13 residues. Trimming stripped 3 bases from V and 5 bases from J, with 5 bases between. CDR1 and CDR2 from the germline V gene are MDHEN and SYDVKM. This chain's CDR3 is CASSFGNNSPLHF. For the CDR3, the DNA is TGTGCCAGCAGTTTCGGAAATAATTCACCCCTCCACTTT.

The J gene is TRBJ1-6, the V gene TRBV6-1, with no clear D. Trimming pared 6 bases from V and 6 bases from J, leaving 9 bases between. The germline V gene encodes CDR1 MNHNS and CDR2 SASEGT. The CDR3 is 13 amino acids. CDR3 sequence: CASRSSPNSPLHF. CDR3 DNA: TGTGCCAGCAGGTCTAGCCCTAATTCACCCCTCCACTTT.

The genes are TRBV6-6 and TRBJ2-1; 7 bases fit TRBD1. This CDR3 spans 14 amino acids. V was clipped by 5 bases and J by 4 bases; unmatched bases: 5. CDR1 and CDR2 (germline): MNHNY, SVGAGI (reference sequence). CDR3 in amino acids: CASSKGQVYNEQFF. As DNA, the CDR3 is TGTGCCAGCAGTAAAGGACAGGTATACAATGAGCAGTTCTTC.

This chain uses TRBV28 with TRBJ1-5, with a weak D call TRBD1 (6 bases). Trimming took off 5 bases at V and 9 bases at J, with 17 bases between the two ends. The CDR3 has 14 residues. Germline V gene data show CDR1 as MDHEN and CDR2 as SYDVKM. The CDR3 DNA reads as TGTGCCAGCAGTCCTTCTCAGGGAGGGGGGCCCCAGCATTTT. It specifies CASSPSQGGGPQHF.

The V gene is TRBV29-1, the J gene TRBJ2-7; D ambiguous. The germline gives CDR1 SQVTM, CDR2 ANQGSEA. Between the trimmed V and J ends, which lost 5 bases and 1 base, there was a span of 12 bases. This CDR3 comprises 13 residues. CDR3: CSVMESTSYEQYF. The CDR3 DNA reads as TGCAGCGTTATGGAGTCAACATCCTACGAGCAGTACTTC.

The chain couples TRBV7-9 to TRBJ2-2, with 11 bases aligning to TRBD1. The J segment lost 6 bases and the V segment lost 5 bases, leaving 8 bases of the junction unmatched. The CDR3 extends over 16 amino acids. Germline V gene sequence: CDR1 SEHNR, CDR2 FQNEAQ (reference sequence). The CDR3 DNA reads TGTGCCAGCAGCACCGCCCGGACAGGGGGCCCCGGGGAGCTGTTTTTT. This gives the protein CASSTARTGGPGELFF.

This clone was recorded only once. The chain has TRBV28 and TRBJ2-5; TRBD2 agrees at 7 bases. The closer fit of TRBJ2-7 to the DNA end suggests the J call may be wrong. This CDR3 comprises 13 residues. The germline V gene has CDR1 MDHEN and CDR2 SYDVKM. In nucleotides, the CDR3 is TGTGCCAGCAGTCTTTTAAAGCGGGGCGAGCAGTACTTC. This encodes CASSLLKRGEQYF.

This chain connects TRBV4-2 to TRBJ1-2; D remains unclear. There are 13 residues in the CDR3. Trimming stripped 5 bases from V and 4 bases from J, with 11 bases between. Germline lookup yields CDR1 LGHNA and CDR2 YNFKEQ. The CDR3 nucleotides are TGTGCCAGCAGCTTTCCCAGGAGCTATGGCTACACCTTC. Translated, it gives CASSFPRSYGYTF.